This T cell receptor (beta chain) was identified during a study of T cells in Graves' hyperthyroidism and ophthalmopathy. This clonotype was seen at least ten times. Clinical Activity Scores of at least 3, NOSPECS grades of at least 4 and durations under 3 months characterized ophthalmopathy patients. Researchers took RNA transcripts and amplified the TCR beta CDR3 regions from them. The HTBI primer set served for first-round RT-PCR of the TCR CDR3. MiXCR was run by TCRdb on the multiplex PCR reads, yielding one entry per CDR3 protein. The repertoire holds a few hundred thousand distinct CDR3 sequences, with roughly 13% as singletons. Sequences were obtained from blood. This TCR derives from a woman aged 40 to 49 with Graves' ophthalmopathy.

This CDR3 is CASSNRGTNTGELFF. DNA of the CDR3: TGTGCCAGCAGCAACAGGGGTACGAACACCGGGGAGCTGTTTTTT. The chain couples TRBV11-1 to TRBJ2-2; TRBD1 aligns across 7 bases. CDR1 and CDR2 from the germline V gene are SGHAT and FQDESV (reference sequence). The CDR3 is 15 amino acids. Losses at the gene ends were 5 bases for V and 0 bases for J; bases not matched to a gene: 3.